The 15 T cell receptor beta chains given below trace back to one sample, sequenced in a study of neoadjuvant nivolumab and ipilimumab in lung cancer. Sequencing used immunoSEQ multiplex PCR; TCRdb keeps in-frame clones, though not all of them. The table records about 18,000 clones, about 89% of them present only once. Here the sequenced sample was peripheral blood, taken before neoadjuvant nivolumab, alone or with ipilimumab. These receptor sequences come from an adult with non-small cell lung cancer.

This sequence joins TRBV11-2 and TRBJ2-1; the match to TRBD2 covers 7 bases. This CDR3 has 17 amino acids. The trim removed 2 bases at V and 9 bases at J, leaving 16 bases unmatched. Germline V lookup: CDR1 SGHAT, CDR2 FQNNGV. The CDR3 nucleotides read TGTGCCAGCAGCTTAAGGTGGGAGGGCCCCCAATCGGGTGAGCAGTTCTTC. Protein: CASSLRWEGPQSGEQFF.

The chain employs TRBV18 and TRBJ2-5, with 7 bases lining up with TRBD1. Germline CDR1 reads KGHSH; CDR2 reads LQKENI. V was pared by 3 bases and J by 2 bases, with 3 bases of the junction left unmatched. The CDR3 is 14 residues long. The CDR3 region is CASSPPGQQETQYF. Here the CDR3 DNA reads TGTGCCAGCTCACCCCCGGGACAGCAAGAGACCCAGTACTTC.

This sequence joins TRBV7-9 and TRBJ2-7; no clear D. The CDR3 loop spans 13 amino acids. Per germline, CDR1 SEHNR and CDR2 FQNEAQ (reference sequence). V was pared by 1 base and J by 7 bases, with 11 bases between. CDR3 nucleotides: TGTGCCAGCAGCTTAGGCCCGTTCGGGGAGCAGTACTTC. It translates to CASSLGPFGEQYF. Based on the CDR3 plus reference TRBV7-9 and TRBJ2-7, the full variable domain is DTGVSQNPRHKITKRGQNVTFRCDPISEHNRLYWYRQTLGQGPEFLTYFQNEAQLEKSRLLSDRFSAERPKGSFSTLEIQRTEQGDSAMYLCASSLGPFGEQYFGPGTRLTVT.

CDR3: CASSNTGGGLGKETQYF. CDR3 DNA sequence: TGTGCCAGCAGTAATACAGGGGGCGGGTTGGGTAAAGAGACCCAGTACTTC. The rearrangement joins TRBV11-2 to TRBJ2-5; 9 bases map to TRBD1. The J segment lost 3 bases and the V segment lost 6 bases, leaving 14 bases of the junction unmatched. Germline V gene sequence: CDR1 SGHAT, CDR2 FQNNGV. The CDR3 covers 17 residues.

This clone was picked up one time. The chain has TRBV10-2 and TRBJ1-4; D is perhaps TRBD1 (5 bases). Trimming cost V 4 bases and J 7 bases, with 10 bases left between them. This CDR3 has 13 amino acids. CDR1 and CDR2 (germline): WSHSY, SAAADI. The CDR3 DNA follows: TGCGCCAGCAGTGCGGATGGGGGTGAAAAACTGTTTTTT. Translation: CASSADGGEKLFF.

DNA of the CDR3: TGTGCCAGCTCACCAGGGACAGAGTTCCTCGAGCAGTACTTC. Encoded protein: CASSPGTEFLEQYF. The chain has TRBV18 and TRBJ2-7, with TRBD1 matching 7 bases. V gave up 2 bases and J gave up 6 bases; unmatched junction bases: 7. CDR3 size: 14 residues. The germline gives CDR1 KGHSH, CDR2 LQKENI.

The V call is TRBV7-7, the J call TRBJ2-5, with 7 bases lining up with TRBD1. Per the germline V gene, CDR1 is SSHAT and CDR2 is FNYEAQ (reference sequence). This CDR3 is 14 amino acids long. The V and J ends lost 5 bases and 2 bases, in that order; junction bases with no gene match: 5. The CDR3 nucleotides read TGTGCCAGCAGCAAAGGGACAGATCAAGAGACCCAGTACTTC. It translates to CASSKGTDQETQYF.

The chain carries TRBV7-9 and TRBJ2-2; D is ambiguous. The CDR3 has 15 amino acids. V lost 1 base, J lost 5 bases, and 11 bases lay in between. In germline, CDR1 is SEHNR, CDR2 FQNEAQ (reference sequence). The CDR3 region has the DNA TGTGCCAGCAGCTTAGAAGTGGGTTCTACCGGGGAGCTGTTTTTT. Translating gives CASSLEVGSTGELFF.

This rearrangement joins TRBV6-5 to TRBJ2-7; 8 bases map to TRBD2. This CDR3 comprises 15 residues. With 0 bases clipped from V and 4 bases from J, the junction kept 5 bases outside the gene matches. Germline CDR1 is MNHEY and CDR2 is SVGAGI. CDR3 nucleotides: TGTGCCAGCAGTTACTCAGCGGGAGCGATGTACGAGCAGTACTTC. This gives the protein CASSYSAGAMYEQYF.

The table lists this clone with a count of one. The chain has TRBV30 and TRBJ1-1; D remains ambiguous. Germline lookup yields CDR1 GTSNPN and CDR2 SVGIG (reference sequence). This CDR3 is built from 12 residues. The ends were cut back, 3 bases at V and 6 bases at J, with 11 bases in the middle. The CDR3 DNA follows: TGTGCCTGGAGCCCTGGGTACCCTGAAGCTTTCTTT. Protein: CAWSPGYPEAFF.

This clone was seen once. Here the CDR3 reads CASSYSGGQVHEKLFF. In nucleotides, the CDR3 is TGTGCCAGCAGTTACTCAGGAGGACAGGTTCATGAAAAACTGTTTTTT. This sequence joins TRBV6-5 and TRBJ1-4; TRBD1 agrees at 7 bases. Germline CDR1 reads MNHEY; CDR2 reads SVGAGI. The V segment lost 0 bases and the J segment 6 bases; nucleotides outside the gene matches: 7. The CDR3 loop spans 16 amino acids.

The chain has TRBV6-1 and TRBJ1-1; 11 bases are shared with TRBD1. This CDR3 is built from 16 residues. Germline V gene sequence: CDR1 MNHNS, CDR2 SASEGT. Trimming removed 6 bases from V and 5 bases from J; junction bases left unmatched: 11. Written as DNA, the CDR3 is TGTGCCAGCAGCGAATTTGGGACAGGGGGAGAGACTGAAGCTTTCTTT. Translated: CASSEFGTGGETEAFF.

The chain has TRBV11-3 and TRBJ2-3, with TRBD2 as a possible D gene (5 bases). This CDR3 contains 15 residues. CDR1 and CDR2 from the germline V gene are SGHNT and YENEEA. The V end was cut by 1 base, the J end by 2 bases, with 10 bases between. The CDR3 here is CASSLGASFTDTQYF. The CDR3 DNA reads as TGTGCCAGCAGCTTAGGAGCTAGCTTCACAGATACGCAGTATTTT. The variable domain in full, completed from reference TRBV11-3 and TRBJ2-3, reads EAGVVQSPRYKIIEKKQPVAFWCNPISGHNTLYWYLQNLGQGPELLIRYENEEAVDDSQLPKDRFSAERLKGVDSTLKIQPAELGDSAVYLCASSLGASFTDTQYFGPGTRLTVL.

This chain connects TRBV18 to TRBJ2-4, with 10 bases identical to TRBD2. Germline CDR1 KGHSH, CDR2 LQKENI. The trim removed 0 bases at V and 0 bases at J, leaving 5 bases unmatched. There are 18 residues in the CDR3. CDR3: CASSPPRLAGVAKNIQYF. The CDR3 DNA reads TGTGCCAGCTCACCACCTCGGCTAGCGGGAGTAGCCAAAAACATTCAGTACTTC.

The chain has TRBV2 and TRBJ1-3; TRBD1 is a possible D gene (5 bases). The germline CDR1 and CDR2 sequences are SNHLY and FYNNEI. The CDR3 consists of 13 residues. Trimming removed 7 bases from V and 4 bases from J, with 11 bases in between. The CDR3 here is CASMRGVGNTIYF. The CDR3 DNA is TGTGCCAGCATGCGAGGGGTCGGAAACACCATATATTTT.